This T cell receptor (beta chain) appears in the sequencing data of a study of vaccination and CD4 T cells after COVID-19. For the study at large: Either a CEFX pool, an HIV-1 Nef pool, or no peptide was added to control cultures.

Study-level points and caveats: Convalescent patients were relatively few, and early post-infection timepoints were missing.

This clonotype rates as medium-sized. Antigen: not known. The germline V gene has CDR1 SGHTA and CDR2 FQGNSA. The CDR3 extends over 13 amino acids. Trimming left V 3 bases short and J 5 bases short, with 10 bases between. Noted treatment: approximately 9-day PBMC culture with coronavirus spike peptide pools or control peptides (ViraFEST assay). It was before the COVID-19 pandemic (2011-2018) that the unexposed donor's CD4+ T cells were collected. It was on days 3 and 7 that half the medium was replaced with fresh IL-2 medium. Oncomine TCR Beta short-read sequencing was applied to DNA from cultured CD4+ T cells. Genomic DNA extraction was carried out from cultured CD4+ T cells. TCRdb re-analysed the PCR reads in MiXCR, keeping a single row per CDR3 protein. The sample includes roughly 6,800 distinct CDR3 sequences, around 33% of them seen just once.

The TCR comes from a human donor in good health. The sample consisted of CD4+ T cells from blood, cultured in vitro. The genes are TRBV7-2 and TRBJ1-2; D remains ambiguous. The CDR3: CASSFGGWYGYTF. CDR3 DNA: TGTGCCAGCAGCTTTGGAGGCTGGTATGGCTACACCTTC.